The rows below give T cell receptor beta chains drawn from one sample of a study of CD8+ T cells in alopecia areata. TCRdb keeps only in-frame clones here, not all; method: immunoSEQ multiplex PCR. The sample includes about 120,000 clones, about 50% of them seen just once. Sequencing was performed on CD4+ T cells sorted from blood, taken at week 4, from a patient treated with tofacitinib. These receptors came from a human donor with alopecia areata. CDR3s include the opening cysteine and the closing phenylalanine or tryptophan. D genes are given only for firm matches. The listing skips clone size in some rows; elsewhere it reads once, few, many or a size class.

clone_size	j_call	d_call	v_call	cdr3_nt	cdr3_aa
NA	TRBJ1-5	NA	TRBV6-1	TGTGCCAGCAGTGTAGGGGGGATCGATCAGCCCCAGCATTTT	CASSVGGIDQPQHF
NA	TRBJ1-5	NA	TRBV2	TGTGCCAGCAGAGGTCAGGGGAGTCAGCCCCAGCATTTT	CASRGQGSQPQHF
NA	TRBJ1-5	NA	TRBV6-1	TGTGCCAGCAGTGACAATAGCAATCAGCCCCAGCATTTT	CASSDNSNQPQHF
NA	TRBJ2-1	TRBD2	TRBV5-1	TGCGCCAGCAGCTCCACTAGCGGGAGGGACAATGAGCAGTTCTTC	CASSSTSGRDNEQFF
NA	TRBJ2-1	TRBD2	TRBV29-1	TGCAGCGTTGGGTTCAGCGGGAGACTGGCGCATGAGCAGTTCTTC	CSVGFSGRLAHEQFF
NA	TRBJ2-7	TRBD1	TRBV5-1	TGCGCCAGCTGTCGAACAGGGGCCTACGAGCAGTACTTC	CASCRTGAYEQYF
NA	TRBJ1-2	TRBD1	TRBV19	TGTGCCAGTAGTGTGTACGGGACAGGTCTACGAGGTCGTTACACCTTC	CASSVYGTGLRGRYTF
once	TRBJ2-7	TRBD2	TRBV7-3	TGTGCCAGCAGCCCGCGGACTAGCCCCTACGAGCAGTACTTC	CASSPRTSPYEQYF
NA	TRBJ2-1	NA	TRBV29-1	TGCAGCGTTGAACCTAACAGCAATGAGCAGTTCTTC	CSVEPNSNEQFF
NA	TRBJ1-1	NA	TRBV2	TGTGCCAGCGGACAGACCACTGAAGCTTTCTTT	CASGQTTEAFF
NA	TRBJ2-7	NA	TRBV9	TGTGCCAGCAGCGTAACAGGGACTACCTACGAGCAGTACTTC	CASSVTGTTYEQYF
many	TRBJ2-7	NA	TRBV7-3	TGTGCCAGCAGCTTGTGTGCCAAAGGGTACTTC	CASSLCAKGYF
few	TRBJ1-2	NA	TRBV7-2	TGTGCCAGCAGCCCCTACAGGGTAGACTATGGCTACACCTTC	CASSPYRVDYGYTF
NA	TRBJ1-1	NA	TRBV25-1	TGTGCCAGCAGGACGGACGGGGGGGCTGAAGCTTTCTTT	CASRTDGGAEAFF
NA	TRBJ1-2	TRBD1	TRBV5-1	TGCGCCAGCAGCTCGGGACAGTACTATGGCTACACCTTC	CASSSGQYYGYTF
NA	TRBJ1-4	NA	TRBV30	TGTGCCTGGAGGCCAATTTTAGCACAGGGAGCTAATGAAAAACTGTTTTTT	CAWRPILAQGANEKLFF
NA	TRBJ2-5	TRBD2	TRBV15	TGTGCCACCAGCAGAGGCCCCAGGACTAGCGGGAAAGAGACCCAGTACTTC	CATSRGPRTSGKETQYF
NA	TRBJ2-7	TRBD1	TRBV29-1	TGCAGCGCTCTCGGACAGGGGGCGCTTTTTCAGTACTTC	CSALGQGALFQYF
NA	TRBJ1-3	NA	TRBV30	TGTGCCTGGAGTATGGGATCGAGAAACACCATATATTTT	CAWSMGSRNTIYF
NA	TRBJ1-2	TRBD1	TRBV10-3	TGTGCCATCGCACCGGGAGGGACAGGGAGTCCCCTCTATGGCTACACCTTC	CAIAPGGTGSPLYGYTF
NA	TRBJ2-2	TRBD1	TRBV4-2	TGTGCCAGCAGCCAATCTAAAGGGACAGGGTCCGGGGAGCTGTTTTTT	CASSQSKGTGSGELFF
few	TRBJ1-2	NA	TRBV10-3	TGTGCCATCAACGGGGGAGGTGCTAGCGGCTACACCTTC	CAINGGGASGYTF
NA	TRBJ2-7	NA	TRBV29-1	TGCAGCGTTGGGGCCAGCAACTACGAGCAGTACTTC	CSVGASNYEQYF
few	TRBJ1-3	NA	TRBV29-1	TGCAGCGTTGATCTGGACTCTGGGACACCGAGAAACACCATATATTTT	CSVDLDSGTPRNTIYF
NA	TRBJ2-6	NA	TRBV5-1	TGCGCCAGCAGCTTGAATCCAGGGTCTGGGGCCAACGTCCTGACTTTC	CASSLNPGSGANVLTF
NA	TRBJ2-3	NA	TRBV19	TGTGCCACCTCCCATGGAGTATATACGGATACGCAGTATTTT	CATSHGVYTDTQYF
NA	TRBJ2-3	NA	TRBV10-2	TGCGCCAGCAGCCCGGGGGAGGTTACGCAGTATTTT	CASSPGEVTQYF
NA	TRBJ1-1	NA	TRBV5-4	TGTGCCAGCAGCCCAGGGCTCCTGACAACTGAAGCTTTCTTT	CASSPGLLTTEAFF
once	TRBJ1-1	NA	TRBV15	TGTGCCACCAGCAGAGATTTGGGATGGACTGAAGCTTTCTTT	CATSRDLGWTEAFF
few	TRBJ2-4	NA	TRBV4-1	TGCGCCAGCAGCCAAGAGCCCGGCCCGCCGAACATTCAGTACTTC	CASSQEPGPPNIQYF
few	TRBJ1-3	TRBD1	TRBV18	TGTGCCAGCTCACCTGTGACGACAGGGGACACCATATATTTT	CASSPVTTGDTIYF
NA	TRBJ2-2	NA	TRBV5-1	TGCGCCAGCAGGTGGGACAACACCGGGGAGCTGTTTTTT	CASRWDNTGELFF
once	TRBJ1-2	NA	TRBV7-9	TGTGCCAGCAGCTTAAACAGGGATGGCTACACCTTC	CASSLNRDGYTF
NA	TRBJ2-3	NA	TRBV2	TGTGCCAGCAGTAGCACAGATACGCAGTATTTT	CASSSTDTQYF
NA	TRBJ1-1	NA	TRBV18	TGTGCCAGCTCGATGGACAGTAACACTGAAGCTTTCTTT	CASSMDSNTEAFF
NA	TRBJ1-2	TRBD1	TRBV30	TGTGCCTGGACGATAGGACAGGGCAGCGGCTACACCTTC	CAWTIGQGSGYTF
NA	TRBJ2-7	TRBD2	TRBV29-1	TGCAGCGGGCATAGCGGGGGGCCGCACTCCTACGAGCAGTACTTC	CSGHSGGPHSYEQYF
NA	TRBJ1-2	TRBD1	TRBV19	TGTGCCAGTAGTGAGACAGGGCGACCCGGCTATGGCTACACCTTC	CASSETGRPGYGYTF
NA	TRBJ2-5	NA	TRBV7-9	TGTGCCAGCAGCTTAGTCCCCACAGTGCAAGAGACCCAGTACTTC	CASSLVPTVQETQYF
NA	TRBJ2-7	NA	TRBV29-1	TGCAGCGTTGGAGTGAACTCCTACGAGCAGTACTTC	CSVGVNSYEQYF
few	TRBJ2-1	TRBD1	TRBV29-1	TGCAGCGTTGGACAGGGGAGTAATGAGCAGTTCTTC	CSVGQGSNEQFF